The 23 T cell receptor beta chains given below trace back to one sample, sequenced in a study of T cell responses to AZD1222 COVID-19 vaccine. TCRdb keeps only in-frame clones here, not all; method: immunoSEQ multiplex PCR. The repertoire consists of 87,000 or so clones, with 85% to 90% occurring once and the leading ten covering 3.5% to 4%. This specimen was peripheral blood, taken on day 0 of AZD1222 vaccination. These receptors originate from an adult in good health.

This clone was seen a single time. The gene calls are TRBV3-1 (or the pseudogene TRBV3-2) and TRBJ2-7; D possibly corresponds to TRBD2 (7 bases). The CDR3 loop spans 14 amino acids. CDR1 LGHDT and CDR2 YNNKEL come from the germline V gene (reference sequence). V was cut by 2 bases and J by 2 bases, with 10 bases left in between. The CDR3 DNA is TGTGCCAGCAGCCAAAGGGGGGGAACCTACGAGCAGTACTTC. This translates into CASSQRGGTYEQYF.

The V call is TRBV2, the J call TRBJ1-4; no clear D. The CDR3 extends over 10 amino acids. Germline assignment: CDR1 SNHLY and CDR2 FYNNEI. V lost 8 bases, J lost 7 bases, and 5 bases lay in between. CDR3 protein: CASDREKLFF. The CDR3 DNA follows: TGTGCCAGCGATCGTGAAAAACTGTTTTTT.

The rearrangement joins TRBV21-1 to TRBJ2-5; the table's D call of TRBD1 was not tested on the DNA. TRBV21-1 is a known pseudogene. CDR3 length equals 13 residues. CDR3 in amino acids: CASRGTDQETQYF. The CDR3 bases are TGTGCCAGCAGAGGGACAGACCAAGAGACCCAGTACTTC.

J is TRBJ1-2 and V is TRBV6-2 or TRBV6-3, with D uncertain. Trimming removed 5 bases from V and 1 base from J, with 14 bases in between. Germline CDR1 MNHEY, CDR2 SVGEGT. This CDR3 has 15 amino acids. CDR3 bases: TGTGCCAGCAGTCAACGGACGCGTGATAACTATGGCTACACCTTC. Translation gives CASSQRTRDNYGYTF.

This chain links TRBV30 with TRBJ2-5; D is perhaps TRBD2 (6 bases). V dropped 3 bases and J dropped 5 bases, with 16 bases sitting between them. Germline V gene lookup returns CDR1 GTSNPN and CDR2 SVGIG (reference sequence). This CDR3 comprises 14 residues. The chain's CDR3 is CAWSETLGGETQYF. CDR3 DNA: TGTGCCTGGAGCGAAACCCTCGGAGGGGAGACCCAGTACTTC.

This clone was counted between two and nine times. The chain recombines TRBV28 with TRBJ2-7, with D tentatively TRBD1 (5 bases). This CDR3 is built from 13 residues. Trimming removed 2 bases at V and 3 bases at J, with 8 bases between. The germline V gene has CDR1 MDHEN and CDR2 SYDVKM. The CDR3 reads CASSLQGNYEQYF. Here the CDR3 DNA reads TGTGCCAGCAGTTTACAGGGTAACTACGAGCAGTACTTC.

This chain uses TRBV2 with TRBJ1-1; TRBD1 matches at 8 bases. Looked up from germline, CDR1 is SNHLY and CDR2 is FYNNEI. This CDR3 comprises 14 residues. Trimming took 6 bases from V and 5 from J; bases not matched to a gene: 8. CDR3 region: CASSAGQGRTEAFF. CDR3 sequence (DNA): TGTGCCAGCAGCGCAGGACAGGGTAGGACTGAAGCTTTCTTT.

The CDR3 region is CASIAGQGAEQYF. DNA of the CDR3: TGTGCCAGCATCGCGGGACAGGGGGCGGAGCAGTACTTC. This sequence joins TRBV2 and TRBJ2-7; 12 bases fit TRBD1. The CDR3 contains 13 residues. Trimming removed 7 bases from V and 7 bases from J; junction bases left unmatched: 5. The V gene's germline CDR1 is SNHLY and CDR2 FYNNEI.

The chain combines TRBV30 with TRBJ1-1; the match to TRBD1 covers 8 bases. The CDR3 is 16 amino acids. Germline CDR1 and CDR2: GTSNPN and SVGIG (reference sequence). After removal of 3 bases from V and 0 bases from J, the junction contained 9 bases not matched to a gene. CDR3 sequence: CAWRGTGMRMNTEAFF. DNA of the CDR3: TGTGCCTGGAGAGGGACAGGCATGAGGATGAACACTGAAGCTTTCTTT.

V gene TRBV7-9 combines with J gene TRBJ2-7, with TRBD2 as a possible D gene (5 bases). The CDR3 contains 14 residues. With 3 bases removed from V and 5 bases from J, the gap between germline ends came to 14 bases. Germline-derived CDR1 and CDR2 are SEHNR and FQNEAQ (reference sequence). DNA for the CDR3: TGTGCCAGCAGCTTGAGGGCAGTCGTGAACGAGCAGTACTTC. Amino acid sequence: CASSLRAVVNEQYF.

The rearrangement joins TRBV29-1 to TRBJ1-1; D perhaps matches TRBD1 (6 bases). Germline loops: CDR1 SQVTM, CDR2 ANQGSEA. V shed 7 bases and J shed 6 bases, with 18 bases lying between them. The CDR3 is made up of 13 amino acids. The CDR3 is CSGRGGRGPEAFF. DNA for the CDR3: TGCAGCGGTAGGGGGGGCCGGGGGCCTGAAGCTTTCTTT.

The chain uses TRBV6-5 and TRBJ1-5, with 11 bases lining up with TRBD1. This CDR3 is built from 15 residues. With 5 bases clipped from V and 2 bases from J, the junction kept 2 bases outside the gene matches. The germline V gene has CDR1 MNHEY and CDR2 SVGAGI. The CDR3 coding sequence is TGTGCCAGCAGTCGGACAGGGGGCCGCAATCAGCCCCAGCATTTT. It specifies CASSRTGGRNQPQHF.

This chain connects TRBV11-2 to TRBJ2-1; 8 bases line up with TRBD1. The germline V gene has CDR1 SGHAT and CDR2 FQNNGV. With V trimmed by 1 base and J by 1 base, 9 bases remained unmatched. This CDR3 region has 18 residues. CDR3 bases: TGTGCCAGCAGCTTAGGCCAGGGGGCGAGGGCGTCCTACAATGAGCAGTTCTTC. Residues: CASSLGQGARASYNEQFF.

This chain uses TRBV7-2 with TRBJ2-6; D gene unclear. Germline CDR1 reads SGHTA; CDR2 reads FQGNSA. CDR3 length: 17 amino acids. V was clipped by 2 bases and J by 0 bases, with 11 bases between them. DNA for the CDR3: TGTGCCAGCAGCTTATTGCCGATTAACTCTGGGGCCAACGTCCTGACTTTC. Amino acid sequence: CASSLLPINSGANVLTF. The variable domain in full, with the rest retrieved from reference TRBV7-2 and TRBJ2-6, is GAGVSQSPSNKVTEKGKDVELRCDPISGHTALYWYRQSLGQGLEFLIYFQGNSAPDKSGLPSDRFSAERTGGSVSTLTIQRTQQEDSAVYLCASSLLPINSGANVLTFGAGSRLTVL.

The chain uses TRBV16 and TRBJ2-7; D is unclear. The CDR3 totals 15 residues. The V gene lost 5 bases and the J gene lost 2 bases, with 16 bases spanning the gap. CDR1 and CDR2 (germline): KGHSY, FQNENV. The CDR3 DNA reads as TGTGCCAGCAGCAAATTACAGACACTCACCTACGAGCAGTACTTC. It codes for CASSKLQTLTYEQYF.

The rearrangement uses TRBV13 and TRBJ2-3; 7 bases fit TRBD1. Germline V gives CDR1 PRHDT, CDR2 FYEKMQ (reference sequence). The CDR3 runs 11 residues. Losses at the gene ends were 7 bases for V and 6 bases for J; bases not matched to a gene: 1. In DNA, the CDR3 is TGTGCCAGCACCAGGGGGGATACGCAGTATTTT. Translated, it gives CASTRGDTQYF.

The chain joins TRBV28 to TRBJ1-2; D is unresolved. Germline V gene data show CDR1 as MDHEN and CDR2 as SYDVKM. Trimming pared 10 bases from V and 3 bases from J, leaving 27 bases between. This CDR3 has 17 amino acids. CDR3 sequence reads: CATLQSLEVVGYYGYTF. The CDR3 nucleotides are TGTGCCACCTTACAGTCTTTGGAGGTAGTCGGATACTATGGCTACACCTTC.

This rearrangement joins TRBV3-1 (or the pseudogene TRBV3-2) to TRBJ2-1, with 12 bases matching TRBD2. V lost 3 bases, J lost 4 bases, and 7 bases stayed unmatched. Germline loops: CDR1 LGHDT, CDR2 YNNKEL (reference sequence). The CDR3 runs to 17 residues. The CDR3 protein is CASSHSGLAGGYNEQFF. CDR3 nucleotide sequence: TGTGCCAGCAGCCATAGCGGGCTAGCGGGGGGGTACAATGAGCAGTTCTTC.

The rearrangement links TRBV4-3 to TRBJ2-2; 12 bases align to TRBD2. This CDR3 comprises 16 residues. The junction had 9 bases not matched to a gene; V was cut back by 5 bases and J by 8 bases. Germline loops: CDR1 LGHNA, CDR2 YSLEER. The CDR3 spells CASSFRTSGEGGELFF. CDR3 in DNA: TGCGCCAGCAGCTTCCGGACTAGCGGGGAAGGAGGGGAGCTGTTTTTT.

The chain is built from TRBV29-1 and TRBJ1-1; 8 bases fit TRBD1. The CDR3 is made up of 12 amino acids. The V segment lost 6 bases and the J segment 3 bases; nucleotides outside the gene matches: 3. In germline, CDR1 is SQVTM, CDR2 ANQGSEA. CDR3 bases: TGCAGCGTCCCGACAGGGGACACTGAAGCTTTCTTT. It translates to CSVPTGDTEAFF.

The chain recombines TRBV4-1 with TRBJ2-7; tentative D call: TRBD1 (6 bases). With 0 bases removed from V and 0 bases from J, the gap between germline ends came to 9 bases. The CDR3 consists of 15 residues. Germline-derived CDR1 and CDR2 are MGHRA and YSYEKL. The CDR3 DNA reads TGCGCCAGCAGCCAAGATTGGACAGACTCCTACGAGCAGTACTTC. Translating gives CASSQDWTDSYEQYF.

This chain links TRBV28 with TRBJ2-1; either TRBD1 or TRBD2 may supply D (5 bases each). Trimming left V 6 bases short and J 10 bases short, with 13 bases between. Germline assignment: CDR1 MDHEN and CDR2 SYDVKM. This CDR3 has 12 residues. This CDR3 reads CASSLTWGEQFF. The CDR3 coding sequence is TGTGCCAGCAGCCTGACCTGGGGGGAGCAGTTCTTC.

V usage is TRBV5-4 and J usage is TRBJ2-2; D perhaps matches TRBD1 (5 bases). Germline CDR1 SGHNT, CDR2 YYREEE (reference sequence). V was cut by 5 bases and J by 1 base, with 12 bases left in between. This CDR3 spans 15 amino acids. CDR3 DNA sequence: TGTGCCAGCAGTCACGACAGTTTGAACACCGGGGAGCTGTTTTTT. This codes for CASSHDSLNTGELFF. Full variable domain (remainder filled in from reference TRBV5-4 and TRBJ2-2): ETGVTQSPTHLIKTRGQQVTLRCSSQSGHNTVSWYQQALGQGPQFIFQYYREEENGRGNFPPRFSGLQFPNYSSELNVNALELDDSALYLCASSHDSLNTGELFFGEGSRLTVL.